Listed below are T cell receptor beta chains from one sample, sequenced in a study of cytomegalovirus exposure and HLA in healthy donors. Using immunoSEQ multiplex PCR, the repertoire was profiled, and TCRdb retains in-frame clones only, with some absent. The sample holds about 59,000 clones; approximately 80% are singletons and the top ten take about 1.6%. Sequencing was performed on PBMCs. The receptors derive from a human donor in good health. Each CDR3 is given with its conserved first and last residue. The D gene is left open where the match is weak. Clone sizes are given selectively: once, few, many, or a class where the clone is expanded.

few	TRBV7-9	TRBJ1-1	.	CASSLGVYEAFF	TGTGCCAGCAGCTTAGGTGTCTATGAAGCTTTCTTT
.	TRBV7-2	TRBJ1-2	.	CASSLYTGTLTF	TGTGCCAGCAGCCTGTACACAGGGACCCTCACCTTC
.	TRBV5-1	TRBJ1-3	.	CASSDNLSGNTIYF	TGCGCCAGCAGCGACAATCTCTCTGGAAACACCATATATTTT
.	TRBV13	TRBJ2-5	.	CASGGIEETQYF	TGTGCCAGCGGGGGGATCGAAGAGACCCAGTACTTC
few	TRBV29-1	TRBJ1-2	.	CSAVQGDYGYTF	TGCAGCGCTGTACAGGGAGACTATGGCTACACCTTC
few	TRBV2	TRBJ2-7	TRBD2	CASSVTSGRIRPAYEQYF	TGTGCCAGCAGTGTGACTAGCGGGAGGATCCGGCCCGCCTACGAGCAGTACTTC
few	TRBV5-4	TRBJ1-1	.	CASSLPETGKAFF	TGTGCCAGCAGCTTGCCTGAGACGGGGAAAGCTTTCTTT
.	TRBV5-5	TRBJ2-3	.	CASSPWEGTDTQYF	TGTGCCAGCAGCCCTTGGGAGGGCACAGATACGCAGTATTTT
.	TRBV19	TRBJ1-6	.	CASSPLRGGESPLHF	TGTGCCAGTAGTCCCCTCCGGGGGGGAGAATCACCCCTCCACTTT
once	TRBV27	TRBJ2-1	TRBD2	CASSSGLAGQYYNEQFF	TGTGCCAGCAGCTCCGGACTAGCGGGGCAGTACTACAATGAGCAGTTCTTC
.	TRBV9	TRBJ2-7	TRBD2	CASSVEAGAVYEQYF	TGTGCCAGCAGCGTAGAAGCGGGGGCTGTATACGAGCAGTACTTC
.	TRBV30	TRBJ1-5	.	CAWNRGLPGDQPQHF	TGTGCCTGGAATCGTGGACTTCCAGGGGACCAGCCCCAGCATTTT
.	TRBV5-4	TRBJ2-2	.	CASSSETAGTGELFF	TGTGCCAGCAGTTCAGAAACTGCGGGGACCGGGGAGCTGTTTTTT
.	TRBV7-9	TRBJ2-5	TRBD2	CASGLAGVRLETQYF	TGTGCCAGCGGGCTAGCGGGAGTACGATTAGAGACCCAGTACTTC
.	TRBV4-3	TRBJ2-7	.	CASSQDRRVHEQYF	TGCGCCAGCAGCCAAGATAGAAGAGTCCACGAGCAGTACTTC
.	TRBV7-6	TRBJ2-2	.	CASSLEAGVSTGELFF	TGTGCCAGCAGCTTAGAAGCAGGGGTCTCCACCGGGGAGCTGTTTTTT
.	TRBV30	TRBJ1-4	TRBD1	CACLGRGALGAEKLFF	TGTGCCTGTCTTGGCAGGGGGGCCCTCGGGGCAGAAAAACTGTTTTTT
medium-sized	TRBV23-1	TRBJ1-5	.	CASSQSGDTHSNQPQHF	TGCGCCAGCAGTCAATCGGGAGACACTCATAGCAATCAGCCCCAGCATTTT
.	TRBV7-8	TRBJ2-7	TRBD2	CASSSPGLAGTKYEQYF	TGTGCCAGCAGCTCCCCAGGACTAGCGGGGACCAAATACGAGCAGTACTTC
.	TRBV9	TRBJ2-5	.	CASSVATGYQETQYF	TGTGCCAGCAGCGTAGCTACGGGGTACCAAGAGACCCAGTACTTC
.	TRBV4-2	TRBJ2-6	TRBD1	CASVGTDSGANVLTF	TGTGCCAGCGTGGGGACAGACTCTGGGGCCAACGTCCTGACTTTC
.	TRBV5-1	TRBJ2-2	.	CASSLDGSAGELFF	TGCGCCAGCAGCTTGGACGGGTCGGCCGGGGAGCTGTTTTTT
.	TRBV7-2	TRBJ2-3	.	CASSLAGRWGGQGDTQYF	TGTGCCAGCAGCTTAGCGGGGAGGTGGGGGGGCCAGGGAGATACGCAGTATTTT
few	TRBV6-5	TRBJ1-1	.	CASSRMGRGTEAFF	TGTGCCAGCAGCCGTATGGGTCGGGGCACTGAAGCTTTCTTT
.	TRBV18	TRBJ2-1	.	CASSPLGDEQFF	TGTGCCAGCTCACCACTAGGGGATGAGCAGTTCTTC
.	TRBV4-3	TRBJ2-1	.	CASSQLGVFLSNEQFF	TGCGCCAGCAGCCAACTAGGGGTTTTTCTTTCCAATGAGCAGTTCTTC
.	TRBV10-3	TRBJ2-7	TRBD2	CAISESAGLTYEQYF	TGTGCCATCAGTGAGTCCGCGGGACTAACCTACGAGCAGTACTTC